The clone carrying this T cell receptor (beta chain) was detected only a few times. Its antigen is not identified. This sample was included in a study of human T cells and chemical hapten exposure. Points from the study as a whole: The study found that PT1 expanded TCR counts correlated positively with patch test score.

A single record per CDR3 protein comes from TCRdb applying MiXCR to the RACE reads. The repertoire holds 100,000 or so distinct CDR3 sequences, with around 10% as singletons. Documented time point: patch test 1, 2 weeks after DPC sensitization. Specified treatment: therapeutic diphenylcyclopropenone sensitization with weekly scalp DPC. Trimming at V came to 7 bases and at J to 11 bases, leaving 19 bases not matched to a gene. Germline assignment: CDR1 SEHNR and CDR2 FQNEAQ (reference sequence). The CDR3 sequence is 15 residues long. The sequence was obtained from a woman aged 40 to 50 with alopecia areata. Some clones in this sample may be carry-over from other donors' samples. This chain joins TRBV7-9 and TRBJ1-2, with 7 bases fitting TRBD1. The input for sequencing was whole blood, taken in connection with sensitization to the hapten diphenylcyclopropenone (DPC). The CDR3, as DNA: TGTGCCAGCAACCCGACAAGGGGGCGCTTTACGTTTTACACCTTC. Amino acids: CASNPTRGRFTFYTF.